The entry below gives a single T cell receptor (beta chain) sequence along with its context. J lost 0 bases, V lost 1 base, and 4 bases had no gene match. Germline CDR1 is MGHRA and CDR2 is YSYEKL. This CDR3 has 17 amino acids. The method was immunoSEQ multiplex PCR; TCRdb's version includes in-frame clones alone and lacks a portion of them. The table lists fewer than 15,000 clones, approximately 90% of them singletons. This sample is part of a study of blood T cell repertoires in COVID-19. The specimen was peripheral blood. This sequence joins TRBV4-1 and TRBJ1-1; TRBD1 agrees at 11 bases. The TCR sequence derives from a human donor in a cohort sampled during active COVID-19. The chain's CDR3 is CASSQGTGGSMNTEAFF. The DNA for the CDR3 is TGCGCCAGCAGCCAAGGGACAGGGGGCTCCATGAACACTGAAGCTTTCTTT.